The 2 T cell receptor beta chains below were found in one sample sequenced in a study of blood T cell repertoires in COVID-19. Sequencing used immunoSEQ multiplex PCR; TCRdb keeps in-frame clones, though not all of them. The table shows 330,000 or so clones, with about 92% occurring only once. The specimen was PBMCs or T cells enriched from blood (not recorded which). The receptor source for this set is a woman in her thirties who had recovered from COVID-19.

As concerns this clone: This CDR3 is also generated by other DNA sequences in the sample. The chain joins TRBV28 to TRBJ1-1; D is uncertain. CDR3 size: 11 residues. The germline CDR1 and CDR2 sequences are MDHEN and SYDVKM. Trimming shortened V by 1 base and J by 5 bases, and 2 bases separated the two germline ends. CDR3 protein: CASSLSTEAFF. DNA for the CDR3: TGTGCCAGCAGTTTATCTACTGAAGCTTTCTTT.

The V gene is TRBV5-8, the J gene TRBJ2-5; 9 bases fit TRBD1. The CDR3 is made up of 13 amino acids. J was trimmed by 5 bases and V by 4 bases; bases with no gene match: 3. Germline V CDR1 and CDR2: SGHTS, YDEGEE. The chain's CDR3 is CASSQDRGETQYF. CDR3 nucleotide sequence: TGTGCCAGCAGCCAAGACAGGGGGGAGACCCAGTACTTC.